The 9 T cell receptor beta chains below come from one sample, sequenced in a study of blood T cell repertoires in COVID-19. Here immunoSEQ multiplex PCR was the method, and the copy in TCRdb shows in-frame clones only, minus some. The sample contains more than 60,000 clones, around 87% of which appear only once. Material: peripheral blood. The receptors come from a man in his fifties or sixties with acute or convalescent COVID-19.

The CDR3 protein is CAGGRDRVVPEAFF. The CDR3 DNA follows: TGTGCCGGAGGCCGGGACAGGGTGGTCCCTGAAGCTTTCTTT. V usage is TRBV30 and J usage is TRBJ1-1, with 9 bases that match TRBD1. The CDR3 spans 14 residues. Germline CDR1 GTSNPN, CDR2 SVGIG (reference sequence). J lost 6 bases, V lost 8 bases, and 13 bases had no gene match.

The chain couples TRBV6-4 to TRBJ2-1; tentatively, D is TRBD1 (6 bases). This CDR3 spans 15 amino acids. Deletions cut 2 bases from V and 0 bases from J, with 8 bases between. The germline gives CDR1 MRHNA, CDR2 SNTAGT. CDR3 DNA: TGTGCCAGCAGTGACGGGACACCCTCCTACAATGAGCAGTTCTTC. It is translated as CASSDGTPSYNEQFF.

J is TRBJ2-3 and V is TRBV2; 10 nucleotides match TRBD2. CDR1 and CDR2 from the germline V gene are SNHLY and FYNNEI. CDR3 size: 14 residues. Trimming cost V 6 bases and J 4 bases; bases outside gene matches: 4. CDR3 nucleotides: TGTGCCAGCAGGGAGCGGGGGGGGTCAGATACGCAGTATTTT. Its protein is CASRERGGSDTQYF.

Sample share makes this clone medium-sized. V gene TRBV19 combines with J gene TRBJ1-2; weak D call: TRBD1 (5 bases). Germline CDR1 reads LNHDA; CDR2 reads SQIVND (reference sequence). The CDR3 consists of 14 residues. V was clipped by 6 bases and J by 3 bases, with 14 bases between them. CDR3 nucleotide sequence: TGTGCCAGTAGCCAACCAGGGTCTTACTATGGCTACACCTTC. Translation gives CASSQPGSYYGYTF.

This sequence joins TRBV7-8 and TRBJ1-2; 7 bases map to TRBD1. With 5 bases clipped from V and 3 bases from J, the junction kept 6 bases outside the gene matches. The CDR3 spans 14 residues. Germline CDR1 and CDR2: SGHVS and FQNEAQ. The CDR3 DNA reads as TGTGCCAGCAGCCCCGGGACAGAATACTATGGCTACACCTTC. Its translation: CASSPGTEYYGYTF.

The rearrangement links TRBV4-3 to TRBJ1-1; 9 bases are shared with TRBD1. With 8 bases clipped from V and 8 bases from J, the junction kept 9 bases outside the gene matches. CDR1 LGHNA and CDR2 YSLEER come from the germline V gene. The CDR3 covers 13 residues. CDR3 region: CASSGTGSFEAFF. As DNA, the CDR3 is TGCGCCAGCTCCGGGACAGGGAGTTTCGAAGCTTTCTTT.

This chain uses TRBV20-1 with TRBJ1-1; perhaps TRBD1 as D (5 bases). Germline CDR1 and CDR2: DFQATT and SNEGSKA (reference sequence). Trimming took 3 bases from V and 5 from J, leaving 10 bases between them. The CDR3 consists of 12 residues. CDR3 loop: CSASPPGTEAFF. As DNA, the CDR3 is TGCAGTGCTAGTCCCCCAGGGACTGAAGCTTTCTTT.

The rearrangement joins TRBV7-8 to TRBJ2-4; 9 positions agree with TRBD2. Germline V gene sequence: CDR1 SGHVS, CDR2 FQNEAQ. The CDR3 is 17 residues long. The V gene end was trimmed by 5 bases and the J gene end by 0 bases; junction bases not matched to a gene: 8. CDR3 sequence (DNA): TGTGCCAGCAGCCTGGCGAGCGGGGGGTTAGCCAAAAACATTCAGTACTTC. This translates into CASSLASGGLAKNIQYF.

V is TRBV11-2 and J is TRBJ2-1; tentatively, D is TRBD2 (6 bases). Trimming took 4 bases from V and 9 from J, leaving 22 bases between them. Germline CDR1 reads SGHAT; CDR2 reads FQNNGV. CDR3 length: 16 amino acids. The CDR3 nucleotides read TGTGCCAGCAGCTCTTTTCCCGAGGGAGGAATAAGTGAGCAGTTCTTC. Amino acid sequence: CASSSFPEGGISEQFF.